The T cell receptor beta chain under discussion was sequenced for a study of OX40 agonist ivuxolimab in advanced cancers. Context from the whole study: Ivuxolimab, which targeted the costimulatory receptor OX40 (CD134), was an agonistic, fully human IgG2 monoclonal antibody. Intravenous ivuxolimab was administered to patients every 2 weeks at six dose levels: 0.01, 0.1, 0.3, 1.5, 3 and 10 mg/kg. Of the approximately 54 patients in dose escalation, some 20 had hepatocellular carcinoma, roughly 15 had melanoma, 9 had renal cell carcinoma and 9 had head and neck cancer. In the dose-escalation cohort, around 80% of patients were male, and the mean age was approximately 60 years with a range of roughly 23 to 79. Patients were allowed to have had prior anti-PD-1, anti-PD-L1 or anti-CTLA-4 therapy, and 30% to 40% of the dose-escalation patients had been treated with checkpoint inhibitors. Partial responses occurred in three dose-escalation patients: two with cutaneous melanoma and one with hepatocellular carcinoma. The purpose of peripheral TCRbeta sequencing was to test whether ivuxolimab changed TCR sequence diversity and led to clonal T-cell expansion. The monotherapy dose-escalation portion (N of about 50 patients) of the phase I ivuxolimab trial is reported in the paper. Summary of the overall study and its limitations: Clonal expansion of both CD4+ and CD8+ blood T cells was observed from baseline to week 6 at doses 0.1 to 3.0 mg/kg. The antigen specificity of the clonally expanded peripheral T cells was not determined. Partial responders in the 0.1-3.0 mg/kg groups had among the lowest normalized peripheral clonal expansion, especially among CD8+ T cells. Low levels of normalized T-cell clonal expansion were also seen in some nonresponding patients. After ivuxolimab, more expanded clones were found on average in CD8+ T cells than in CD4+ T cells.

As to this clone: Its specific antigen is unknown. Base-call qualities are not available, and no considerably larger clone is one nucleotide away.

V is pared back by 4 bases and J by 2 bases, with 11 bases lying between the germline termini. The CDR3 runs 14 residues from the cysteine to the phenylalanine. The CDR3 DNA has 42 bases and is translated from base 1. From the germline V gene (reference sequence), CDR1 is LNHDA and CDR2 is SQIVND. Patients with a history of autoimmune disease or receiving systemic immunosuppression were excluded from the trial. Peripheral blood for TCR sequencing was collected from all dose cohorts at baseline, on cycle 4 day 1, and on cycle 7 day 1. Samples came from an open-label, multicenter, first-in-human phase I dose-escalation trial of ivuxolimab. The trial enrolled adults with locally advanced or metastatic head and neck squamous cell, hepatocellular, melanoma or renal cell carcinoma. Before TCR sequencing, CD4+ T cells and CD8+ T cells were sorted from peripheral blood as separate populations. To sequence the TCRbeta CDR3 region, genomic DNA was isolated from the sorted cells. The immunoSEQ Assay was used for sequencing of TCRbeta CDR3 regions. Drawn from immuneACCESS, this table holds only the in-frame rearrangements with V and J called that TCRdb kept. Clones are partly lost; checked studies trace under half to an unresolved V gene and leave the rest unexplained. The sample table lists about 38,000 clones, over 80% of them with a count of one. Of the sample, 25% to 35% is held by the ten largest clones.

The sequencing used CD4+ or CD8+ T cells sorted from blood, collected in a trial of the OX40 agonist ivuxolimab. The chain uses TRBV19 and TRBJ2-5; the D gene lacks a confident call. The sequence derives from an adult with an advanced solid tumor such as melanoma, head and neck, liver or kidney cancer. The DNA sequence is TGTGCCAGTAGTAGTTGGGCAGAACAAGAGACCCAGTACTTC. The resulting protein is CASSSWAEQETQYF.